Sequencing of this TCR beta chain was carried out in a study of identifying expanded T cells in peripheral blood. Sequenced by immunoSEQ multiplex PCR; TCRdb stores in-frame clones only, minus some. The data show over 100,000 clones, with about nine tenths seen just once and around 14% held by the top ten. The CDR3 has 14 residues. From germline, CDR1 is SGHVS and CDR2 FNYEAQ. Trimming at V came to 5 bases and at J to 8 bases, leaving 8 bases not matched to a gene. This receptor was obtained from a person aged 18-70 years in good health. The specimen sequenced was blood. This chain uses TRBV7-6 with TRBJ1-4; 7 bases line up with TRBD1. In DNA, the CDR3 is TGTGCCAGCAGCCTTGGACAGGTCGAAGAAAAACTGTTTTTT. Translating gives CASSLGQVEEKLFF.